The clone carrying this T cell receptor beta chain occurred a few times. Germline CDR1 reads SEHNR; CDR2 reads FQNEAQ (reference sequence). Trimming took off 2 bases at V and 8 bases at J, with 7 bases between the two ends. This CDR3 has 12 residues. This record belongs to a study of T-cell reconstitution after alpha-beta-depleted transplantation in children. Researchers prepared the TCRbeta library using unique molecular identifiers, the study reports. A single record per CDR3 protein comes from TCRdb applying MiXCR to the PCR reads. Among hundreds of thousands of distinct CDR3 sequences listed, 13% were seen once.

This chain links TRBV7-9 with TRBJ2-1; D is uncertain. The receptor comes from a girl under 10 years old with congenital amegakaryocytic thrombocytopenia, due to receive a stem cell transplant. The specimen comprised PBMCs, sampled before TCRalphabeta/CD19-depleted stem cell transplant. The CDR3 is CASSLSSYEQFF. In DNA, the CDR3 is TGTGCCAGCAGCTTATCCTCCTATGAGCAGTTCTTC.